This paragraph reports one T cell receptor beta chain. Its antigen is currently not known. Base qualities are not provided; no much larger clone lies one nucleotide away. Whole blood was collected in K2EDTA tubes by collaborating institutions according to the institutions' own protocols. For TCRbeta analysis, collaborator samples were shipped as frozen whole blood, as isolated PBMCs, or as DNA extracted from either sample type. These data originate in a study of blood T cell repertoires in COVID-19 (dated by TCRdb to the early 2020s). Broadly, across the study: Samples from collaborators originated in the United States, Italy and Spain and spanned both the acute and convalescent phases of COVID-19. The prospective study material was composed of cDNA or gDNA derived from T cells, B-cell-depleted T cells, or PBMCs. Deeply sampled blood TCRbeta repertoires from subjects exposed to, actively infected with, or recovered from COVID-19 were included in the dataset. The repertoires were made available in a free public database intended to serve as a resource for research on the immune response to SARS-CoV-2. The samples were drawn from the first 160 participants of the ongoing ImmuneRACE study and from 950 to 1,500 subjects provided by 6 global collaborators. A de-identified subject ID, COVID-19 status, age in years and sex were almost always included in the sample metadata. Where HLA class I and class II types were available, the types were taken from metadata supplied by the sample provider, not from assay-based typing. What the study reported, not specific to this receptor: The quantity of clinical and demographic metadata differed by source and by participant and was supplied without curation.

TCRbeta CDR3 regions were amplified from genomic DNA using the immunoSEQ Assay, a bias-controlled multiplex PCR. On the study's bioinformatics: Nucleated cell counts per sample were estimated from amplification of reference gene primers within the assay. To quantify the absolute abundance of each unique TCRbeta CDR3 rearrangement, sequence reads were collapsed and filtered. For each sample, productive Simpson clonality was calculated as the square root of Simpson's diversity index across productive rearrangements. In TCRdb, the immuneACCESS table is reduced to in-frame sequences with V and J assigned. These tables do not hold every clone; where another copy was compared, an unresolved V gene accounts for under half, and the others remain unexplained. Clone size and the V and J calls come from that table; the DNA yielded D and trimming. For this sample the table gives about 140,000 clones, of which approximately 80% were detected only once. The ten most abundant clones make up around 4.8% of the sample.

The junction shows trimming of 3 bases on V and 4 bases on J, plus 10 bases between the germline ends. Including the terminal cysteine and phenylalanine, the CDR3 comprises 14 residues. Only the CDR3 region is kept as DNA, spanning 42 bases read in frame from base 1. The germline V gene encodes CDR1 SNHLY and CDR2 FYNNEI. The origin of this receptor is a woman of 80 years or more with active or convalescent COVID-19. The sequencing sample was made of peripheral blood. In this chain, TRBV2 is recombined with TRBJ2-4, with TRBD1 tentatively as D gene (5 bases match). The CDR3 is CASSEETAKNIQYF. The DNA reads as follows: TGTGCCAGCAGTGAGGAGACAGCAAAAAACATTCAGTACTTC.